Listed below are T cell receptor beta chains from one sample, sequenced in a study of CD8+ T cells in alopecia areata. Measured with immunoSEQ multiplex PCR; TCRdb has only the in-frame clones, and not every one. The sample records some 30,000 clones, more than 60% being singletons. The sample comprised NKG2D-low CD8+ T cells sorted from blood. These receptor sequences come from a human donor with alopecia areata. Both conserved end residues are part of each CDR3. D genes are given only for firm matches. Clone size is stated in some rows and not others, as once, few, many or a class when expanded.

-	TRBJ1-1	-	TRBV2	CASSEALRDMNTEAFF	TGTGCCAGCAGTGAAGCGCTAAGAGACATGAACACTGAAGCTTTCTTT
-	TRBJ2-7	-	TRBV29-1	CSAVGLGAYEQYF	TGCAGCGCCGTGGGGCTAGGAGCTTACGAGCAGTACTTC
once	TRBJ2-1	-	TRBV28	CASSFRGLSYNEQFF	TGTGCCAGCAGTTTCCGAGGTCTCTCCTACAATGAGCAGTTCTTC
-	TRBJ2-2	-	TRBV7-9	CASIPTAGELFF	TGTGCCAGCATCCCAACCGCCGGGGAGCTGTTTTTT
-	TRBJ2-2	-	TRBV27	CASSPPGRPGELFF	TGTGCCAGCAGTCCGCCGGGGCGCCCCGGGGAGCTGTTTTTT
-	TRBJ2-3	-	TRBV7-2	CASSLYPGWADTQYF	TGTGCCAGCAGCTTATATCCAGGGTGGGCAGATACGCAGTATTTT
-	TRBJ2-5	-	TRBV7-6	CASSLVEDGYQETQYF	TGTGCCAGCAGCTTAGTGGAAGACGGTTATCAAGAGACCCAGTACTTC
-	TRBJ2-7	TRBD1	TRBV28	CASRPRRTGIGTDYEQYF	TGTGCCAGCAGACCAAGACGGACAGGGATTGGGACCGACTACGAGCAGTACTTC
-	TRBJ1-2	-	TRBV7-9	CASSLQGSYGYTF	TGTGCCAGCAGCTTACAGGGGAGCTATGGCTACACCTTC
-	TRBJ2-1	-	TRBV29-1	CSVERSGSSYNEQFF	TGCAGCGTTGAACGATCCGGGAGCTCCTACAATGAGCAGTTCTTC
-	TRBJ2-1	TRBD2	TRBV15	CATSNTAGGPAHEQFF	TGTGCCACCAGCAATACGGCGGGAGGCCCTGCTCATGAGCAGTTCTTC
-	TRBJ1-2	-	TRBV28	CASSPSDYGYTF	TGTGCCAGCAGTCCCTCAGACTATGGCTACACCTTC
few	TRBJ2-7	TRBD2	TRBV29-1	CSVDVAGYYEQYF	TGCAGCGTTGATGTAGCGGGCTACTACGAGCAGTACTTC
-	TRBJ2-1	-	TRBV30	CAWSGTEYNEQFF	TGTGCCTGGAGTGGGACAGAATACAATGAGCAGTTCTTC
once	TRBJ2-2	TRBD1	TRBV5-1	CASSPNPDRGPTGELFF	TGCGCCAGCAGCCCCAACCCGGACAGGGGGCCTACCGGGGAGCTGTTTTTT
-	TRBJ1-6	-	TRBV5-6	CASSLDTPPLHF	TGTGCCAGCAGCTTGGACACGCCACCCCTCCACTTT
-	TRBJ1-2	TRBD1	TRBV7-2	CASSLWIVHSGQAGYGYTF	TGTGCCAGCAGCTTATGGATTGTTCACTCCGGACAGGCCGGCTATGGCTACACCTTC
few	TRBJ2-1	-	TRBV18	CASSPEWDTTHNEQFF	TGTGCCAGCTCACCGGAATGGGATACGACTCACAATGAGCAGTTCTTC
-	TRBJ2-7	TRBD1	TRBV4-1	CASSQAGQGEYEQYF	TGCGCCAGCAGCCAGGCGGGACAGGGTGAATACGAGCAGTACTTC
-	TRBJ2-5	-	TRBV10-3	CAISESGGFETQYF	TGTGCCATCAGTGAGTCAGGGGGATTCGAGACCCAGTACTTC
-	TRBJ1-1	-	TRBV29-1	CSVLVGWRTEAFF	TGCAGCGTGTTGGTAGGGTGGAGGACTGAAGCTTTCTTT
-	TRBJ2-5	TRBD2	TRBV15	CATSDSRGGKETQYF	TGTGCCACCAGCGACTCGCGGGGGGGTAAGGAGACCCAGTACTTC
-	TRBJ1-4	-	TRBV6-6	CASSVGEKLFF	TGTGCCAGCAGTGTCGGTGAAAAACTGTTTTTT
-	TRBJ2-1	TRBD2	TRBV4-2	CASSQGTSGSYNEQFF	TGTGCCAGCAGCCAGGGGACTAGCGGATCCTACAATGAGCAGTTCTTC
-	TRBJ2-3	TRBD2	TRBV25-1	CASSDLGLAGITDTQYF	TGTGCCAGCAGTGATTTGGGACTAGCGGGGATCACAGATACGCAGTATTTT
few	TRBJ2-4	-	TRBV7-2	CASSLLRDIQYF	TGTGCCAGCAGCTTACTCAGGGACATTCAGTACTTC
-	TRBJ2-6	-	TRBV1	CTSSQDLVGGLSGANVLTF	TGCACCAGCAGCCAAGATTTGGTGGGGGGGCTTTCTGGGGCCAACGTCCTGACTTTC
-	TRBJ2-7	-	TRBV5-4	CASSSHLRPYEQYF	TGTGCCAGCAGCAGCCACCTAAGGCCCTACGAGCAGTACTTC
-	TRBJ2-7	-	TRBV11-2	CASSFSSEQRYEQYF	TGTGCCAGCAGCTTCAGTAGCGAACAACGCTACGAGCAGTACTTC
-	TRBJ2-1	-	TRBV7-9	CASSSTYWGNEQFF	TGTGCCAGCAGCTCGACGTATTGGGGAAATGAGCAGTTCTTC
-	TRBJ1-1	-	TRBV29-1	CSVPGYLRVAEAFF	TGCAGCGTTCCAGGGTATCTACGGGTAGCTGAAGCTTTCTTT
-	TRBJ2-2	-	TRBV29-1	CSGTRGTGELFF	TGCAGCGGGACCAGGGGAACCGGGGAGCTGTTTTTT
-	TRBJ1-1	-	TRBV29-1	CSVGKNTEAFF	TGCAGCGTAGGGAAGAACACTGAAGCTTTCTTT
-	TRBJ2-1	-	TRBV4-3	CASSQDPGRGGYNEQFF	TGCGCCAGCAGCCAAGATCCGGGGCGGGGAGGATACAATGAGCAGTTCTTC